These 22 T cell receptor beta chains originate from one sample sequenced in a study of OX40 agonist ivuxolimab in advanced cancers. Profiling relied on immunoSEQ multiplex PCR, and the TCRdb table lists in-frame clones only, not all of them. Of under 85,000 clones in the sample, around nine tenths were seen once. Sequenced material: CD4+ or CD8+ T cells sorted from blood, taken in a trial of the OX40 agonist ivuxolimab. These TCRs come from an adult with an advanced solid tumor such as melanoma, head and neck, liver or kidney cancer.

The gene calls are TRBV7-2 and TRBJ2-7, with D tentatively TRBD2 (5 bases). The CDR3 is 14 amino acids. Between the trimmed V and J ends, which lost 2 bases and 7 bases, there was a span of 15 bases. In germline, CDR1 is SGHTA, CDR2 FQGNSA. The CDR3 is CASSLLGSGEEQYF. The CDR3 bases are TGTGCCAGCAGCTTACTAGGTAGTGGGGAGGAGCAGTACTTC.

The sample holds one count of this clone. The chain has TRBV29-1 and TRBJ1-5; 8 bases line up with TRBD1. V shed 5 bases and J 3 bases; nucleotides not matched to a gene: 6. Germline values: CDR1 SQVTM, CDR2 ANQGSEA. This CDR3 spans 14 amino acids. CDR3 in amino acids: CSVWTGLVNQPQHF. DNA of the CDR3: TGCAGCGTTTGGACAGGGTTAGTCAATCAGCCCCAGCATTTT.

The chain employs TRBV12-2 and TRBJ2-1; TRBD1 reflects the table's D call only, with no check against the DNA. TRBV12-2 is listed as a pseudogene. This CDR3 contains 16 residues. The CDR3 protein is CASSSIDKGSYNEQFF. Here the CDR3 DNA reads TGTGCCAGCAGCTCAATCGACAAGGGGTCCTACAATGAGCAGTTCTTC.

The table lists this clone with a few counts. V gene TRBV10-2 combines with J gene TRBJ2-7; the match to TRBD1 covers 7 bases. Unmatched junction bases numbered 4, after V lost 3 bases and J lost 2 bases. The CDR3 loop spans 14 amino acids. The germline CDR1 and CDR2 sequences are WSHSY and SAAADI. Here the CDR3 reads CASSDPGTAYEQYF. The CDR3 DNA reads TGCGCCAGCAGTGATCCCGGGACAGCCTACGAGCAGTACTTC.

The rearrangement uses TRBV29-1 and TRBJ2-1; maybe TRBD2 (7 bases). The germline V and J ends were trimmed by 6 bases and 8 bases, with 20 bases remaining between them. The germline CDR1 and CDR2 sequences are SQVTM and ANQGSEA. The CDR3 extends over 14 amino acids. The CDR3 DNA reads TGCAGCGTCTGGGGCGGGGGCCCCTCCGATGAGCAGTTCTTC. This codes for CSVWGGGPSDEQFF.

This clone showed up just once. The V call is TRBV10-3, the J call TRBJ2-5; 7 bases map to TRBD2. This CDR3 comprises 15 residues. The germline gives CDR1 ENHRY, CDR2 SYGVKD. V lost 3 bases, J lost 5 bases, and 9 bases stayed unmatched. CDR3 region: CAISERVGGEETQYF. CDR3 DNA: TGTGCCATCAGTGAACGAGTGGGGGGGGAGGAGACCCAGTACTTC.

The chain carries TRBV15 and TRBJ1-4; 8 positions match TRBD1. Looked up from germline, CDR1 is LNHNV and CDR2 is YYDKDF (reference sequence). With V trimmed by 0 bases and J by 5 bases, 5 bases remained unmatched. The CDR3 loop spans 16 amino acids. The CDR3, as DNA: TGTGCCACCAGCAGAGATTTTGCAGGGGGCAATGAAAAACTGTTTTTT. Protein product: CATSRDFAGGNEKLFF.

The chain is built from TRBV5-4 and TRBJ2-1; 7 bases map to TRBD2. The CDR3 length is 17 residues. Germline CDR1 is SGHNT and CDR2 is YYREEE (reference sequence). V was pared by 4 bases and J by 3 bases, with 13 bases of the junction left unmatched. The CDR3 spells CASSHLSGGKGYNEQFF. The CDR3 DNA is TGTGCCAGCAGCCATCTCTCGGGGGGTAAGGGCTACAATGAGCAGTTCTTC.

The V gene is TRBV19, the J gene TRBJ1-2; D ambiguous. The germline V gene encodes CDR1 LNHDA and CDR2 SQIVND (reference sequence). CDR3 length: 12 amino acids. V dropped 5 bases and J dropped 3 bases, with 7 bases sitting between them. The CDR3 bases are TGTGCCAGTAGTTCCCGGGACTATGGCTACACCTTC. Translation gives CASSSRDYGYTF.

The rearrangement uses TRBV29-1 and TRBJ1-4, with D unresolved. CDR3 length equals 11 residues. Germline lookup yields CDR1 SQVTM and CDR2 ANQGSEA. Trimming removed 5 bases from V and 7 bases from J, with 8 bases in between. For the CDR3, the DNA is TGCAGCGTTCTTCGTTCTGAAAAACTGTTTTTT. This translates into CSVLRSEKLFF.

This clone was counted once. The J gene is TRBJ2-3, the V gene TRBV10-3; a weak D match, TRBD1 (6 bases). The CDR3 contains 16 residues. CDR1 ENHRY and CDR2 SYGVKD come from the germline V gene. V lost 6 bases, J lost 0 bases, and 16 bases lay in between. The CDR3 loop is CAIRASTGHSTDTQYF. CDR3 bases: TGTGCCATCAGAGCGTCCACAGGGCATAGCACAGATACGCAGTATTTT.

The chain recombines TRBV7-2 with TRBJ1-2; no firm D call. Looked up from germline, CDR1 is SGHTA and CDR2 is FQGNSA. Trimming took off 5 bases at V and 4 bases at J, with 20 bases between the two ends. The length of the CDR3 is 16 residues. The CDR3 here is CASSTAPGPRIYGYTF. CDR3 bases: TGTGCCAGCAGCACCGCCCCCGGACCACGTATCTATGGCTACACCTTC.

This rearrangement joins TRBV14 to TRBJ1-1; TRBD1 might be the D (5 bases). Germline CDR1 SGHDN, CDR2 FVKESK. Trimming removed 4 bases at V and 3 bases at J, with 9 bases between. The CDR3 extends over 13 amino acids. As DNA, the CDR3 is TGTGCCAGCAGCCCCTTGGGGGACACTGAAGCTTTCTTT. It is translated as CASSPLGDTEAFF.

This clone was detected a few times. The chain employs TRBV19 and TRBJ1-2, with D possibly matching TRBD1 (6 bases). V was shortened by 6 bases and J by 7 bases, with 15 bases between the two germline ends. This CDR3 is built from 13 residues. Germline V gene data show CDR1 as LNHDA and CDR2 as SQIVND (reference sequence). CDR3 residues: CASRTTGFSGYTF. The CDR3 DNA is TGTGCCAGTAGGACTACAGGGTTCTCTGGCTACACCTTC.

The V call is TRBV6-1, the J call TRBJ2-7, with TRBD2 matching over 12 bases. CDR3 length equals 20 residues. V shed 2 bases, J shed 2 bases, and the junction held 16 bases outside the gene matches. Germline lookup yields CDR1 MNHNS and CDR2 SASEGT. The CDR3 protein is CASSEYPTSGGSHWAYEQYF. The CDR3 nucleotides are TGTGCCAGCAGTGAATATCCGACTAGCGGGGGCTCTCATTGGGCCTACGAGCAGTACTTC.

This clone was picked up a small number of times. The chain uses TRBV5-1 and TRBJ1-4; 7 positions agree with TRBD1. Germline V gives CDR1 SGHRS, CDR2 YFSETQ. With 4 bases clipped from V and 4 bases from J, the junction kept 7 bases outside the gene matches. This CDR3 has 15 residues. CDR3 coding DNA: TGCGCCAGCAGCGCGGAACAGGGGAGTAATGAAAAACTGTTTTTT. Translation gives CASSAEQGSNEKLFF.

The V gene is TRBV6-1, the J gene TRBJ2-7; D is ambiguous. Trimming left V 5 bases short and J 6 bases short, with 14 bases between. Germline V CDR1 and CDR2: MNHNS, SASEGT. The CDR3 runs to 13 residues. The CDR3 reads CASSPDGLFEQYF. CDR3 DNA sequence: TGTGCCAGCAGTCCCGACGGGCTTTTCGAGCAGTACTTC.

This chain connects TRBV7-2 to TRBJ2-5; D could derive from TRBD1 or TRBD2 (5 bases each). Germline values: CDR1 SGHTA, CDR2 FQGNSA. The V end was cut by 5 bases, the J end by 0 bases, with 16 bases between. This CDR3 is built from 16 residues. The CDR3 sequence: CASSRRQSGYQETQYF. The DNA for the CDR3 is TGTGCCAGCAGCCGAAGACAGTCGGGGTACCAAGAGACCCAGTACTTC.

This clone occurred once. The chain uses TRBV10-3 and TRBJ1-3, with 12 bases matching TRBD1. Germline assignment: CDR1 ENHRY and CDR2 SYGVKD. This CDR3 has 15 residues. With V trimmed by 7 bases and J by 4 bases, 5 bases remained unmatched. Here the CDR3 reads CAITSGTGGGNTIYF. CDR3 DNA sequence: TGTGCCATCACGTCCGGGACAGGGGGCGGAAACACCATATATTTT.

The V call is TRBV7-9, the J call TRBJ2-3, with D possibly TRBD2 on 6 matching bases. Between the trimmed V and J ends, which lost 4 bases and 2 bases, there was a span of 16 bases. The CDR3 is 16 amino acids. The germline CDR1 and CDR2 sequences are SEHNR and FQNEAQ (reference sequence). The chain's CDR3 is CASSSSRDSTTDTQYF. The CDR3 region has the DNA TGTGCCAGCAGCTCAAGCCGGGACTCCACCACAGATACGCAGTATTTT.

About this clone: At one end the junction does not follow the germline gene, possibly because of a read error. This sample also contains other DNA sequences that code for the same CDR3. The chain employs TRBV6-6 and TRBJ2-7, with TRBD1 identical over 8 bases. The CDR3 runs 12 residues. CDR1 and CDR2 (germline): MNHNY, SVGAGI (reference sequence). CDR3 nucleotide sequence: TGTGCCAGCAGGACAGGGGTCTACGAGCAGTACTTT. This translates into CASRTGVYEQYF.

V is TRBV19 and J is TRBJ2-4; unclear D gene. The CDR3 runs to 16 residues. Trimming removed 3 bases at V and 0 bases at J, with 12 bases between. The germline gives CDR1 LNHDA, CDR2 SQIVND (reference sequence). The CDR3 here is CASSMYRPIAKNIQYF. The CDR3 DNA reads TGTGCCAGTAGTATGTATAGGCCGATAGCCAAAAACATTCAGTACTTC.